This T cell receptor beta chain was documented in a study of cytomegalovirus exposure and HLA in healthy donors. Across the whole study: A data release that came early held roughly 80 million unique TCRs from HLA-typed donors.

CDR3 size: 15 residues. Germline V gene sequence: CDR1 SGHAT, CDR2 FQDESV (reference sequence). V lost 7 bases and J lost 3; bases outside the gene matches: 9. Both 60 Vbeta primers and 13 Jbeta primers went into the PCR. Data came from immunoSEQ multiplex PCR; TCRdb stores just in-frame clones and leaves some out. Of some 200,000 clones detected, more than 65% appear once; the ten largest clones hold approximately 2.6%. The chain combines TRBV11-1 with TRBJ2-7; TRBD1 aligns across 10 bases. The source material was PBMCs. This clonotype was sampled from a female donor in good health and CMV-seronegative. The CDR3 reads CASTPYGQGVYEQYF. The DNA for the CDR3 is TGTGCCAGCACTCCATATGGACAGGGGGTCTACGAGCAGTACTTC.